Each of the 5 T cell receptor beta chains below was sequenced from the same sample in a study of neurological immune-mediated disorders. TCRdb passed the 5' RACE reads through MiXCR, listing each CDR3 protein once. The data contain 55,000 to 75,000 distinct CDR3 sequences, roughly 2.5% of them seen just once; the ten biggest clones take up around 3%. Sequencing input: PBMCs. The receptors come from a man aged 50-59 years with multiple sclerosis.

In this sample, this clonotype turned up many times. This chain joins TRBV7-9 and TRBJ2-5, with D possibly being TRBD2 (6 bases). The CDR3 has 14 residues. CDR1 and CDR2 (germline): SEHNR, FQNEAQ (reference sequence). The V and J ends lost 5 bases and 5 bases respectively, with 15 bases between them. CDR3 in DNA: TGTGCCAGCAGCCGACCCCCGGGGAGGGAGACCCAGTACTTC. It encodes CASSRPPGRETQYF.

This clonotype was detected ten times or more. The chain carries TRBV11-2 and TRBJ1-1, with 8 bases fitting TRBD1. From germline, CDR1 is SGHAT and CDR2 FQNNGV. J gave up 4 bases and V 5 bases, and 21 bases lay outside the gene matches. This CDR3 comprises 19 residues. CDR3 loop: CASSPVSFIRTGLGTEAFF. The CDR3 DNA follows: TGTGCCAGCAGCCCAGTGTCTTTCATTCGGACAGGGCTGGGCACTGAAGCTTTCTTT. Together with reference TRBV11-2 and TRBJ1-1, the CDR3 gives the full variable domain: EAGVAQSPRYKIIEKRQSVAFWCNPISGHATLYWYQQILGQGPKLLIQFQNNGVVDDSQLPKDRFSAERLKGVDSTLKIQPAKLEDSAVYLCASSPVSFIRTGLGTEAFFGQGTRLTVV.

As regards this clonotype: A clone one base away is much larger, so this may be a read error. CDR3 protein: CSAYSGEIYEQYF. The CDR3, as DNA: TGCAGTGCCTATAGCGGGGAAATCTACGAGCAGTACTTC. The chain is built from TRBV20-1 and TRBJ2-7; 8 bases agree with TRBD2. With V trimmed by 6 bases and J by 3 bases, 7 bases remained unmatched. This CDR3 comprises 13 residues. Germline CDR1 and CDR2: DFQATT and SNEGSKA (reference sequence).

About this clonotype itself: At one of its ends the junction is not consistent with the germline gene, which may arise from a read error. The chain's CDR3 is CSARRSGGPQENQYF. The CDR3 nucleotides read TGCAGTGCTAGAAGGAGCGGGGGACCCCAAGAGAACCAGTACTTC. The chain recombines TRBV20-1 with TRBJ2-5; 8 bases are a match to TRBD2. The CDR3 has 15 residues. The germline CDR1 and CDR2 sequences are DFQATT and SNEGSKA (reference sequence).

This clonotype was recorded at least ten times. The rearrangement joins TRBV20-1 to TRBJ1-1; D is possibly TRBD1 (5 bases). The CDR3 is 12 residues long. Germline V gives CDR1 DFQATT, CDR2 SNEGSKA (reference sequence). The V and J ends lost 5 bases and 7 bases respectively, with 14 bases between them. The CDR3: CSASGHEIEAFF. The CDR3 region has the DNA TGCAGTGCTTCCGGACACGAAATTGAAGCTTTCTTT.